One sample yielded the 25 T cell receptor beta chains listed below, sequenced in a study of Ad26.COV2.S vaccination and SARS-CoV-2 variants. The repertoire was sequenced with immunoSEQ multiplex PCR; TCRdb's copy has only in-frame clones and lacks some. The sample has 350,000 to 400,000 clones, approximately 89% seen once. Noted treatment: over 15 received Ad26.COV2.S at low or high dose, single or two shots; about 5 received placebo; per-sample allocation not given. The samples were gathered on day 63 after the first injection of vaccine or placebo. Sequenced material: peripheral blood, taken in a trial of Ad26.COV2.S vaccine versus placebo. The source of these receptors is a person aged 18-65 years who received the Ad26.COV2.S COVID-19 vaccine or a placebo.

The chain carries TRBV19 and TRBJ1-1, with D unclear. V was trimmed by 3 bases and J by 1 base, leaving 9 bases between them. The CDR3 contains 14 residues. In germline, CDR1 is LNHDA, CDR2 SQIVND (reference sequence). This chain's CDR3 is CASSIWGTNTEAFF. CDR3 DNA: TGTGCCAGTAGTATTTGGGGAACGAACACTGAAGCTTTCTTT.

V gene TRBV6-5 combines with J gene TRBJ2-1; the D is unclear. This CDR3 has 12 amino acids. The V gene's germline CDR1 is MNHEY and CDR2 SVGAGI. Trimming cost V 6 bases and J 7 bases, with 10 bases left between them. DNA of the CDR3: TGTGCCAGCAGGGTAGGGCTAAATGAGCAGTTCTTC. Protein product: CASRVGLNEQFF.

The J gene is TRBJ2-5, the V gene TRBV11-3, with 9 nucleotides matching TRBD1. Germline lookup yields CDR1 SGHNT and CDR2 YENEEA. The CDR3 has 13 residues. V lost 4 bases and J lost 6; bases outside the gene matches: 3. This CDR3 reads CASSSGTGKTQYF. The DNA for the CDR3 is TGTGCCAGCAGCTCCGGGACAGGGAAGACCCAGTACTTC.

CDR3 protein: CASSFATGSYEQYF. The CDR3 DNA reads as TGCGCCAGCAGTTTTGCAACGGGGTCCTACGAGCAGTACTTC. The rearrangement joins TRBV5-1 to TRBJ2-7; perhaps TRBD2 as D (5 bases). The V gene lost 5 bases and the J gene lost 1 base, with 13 bases spanning the gap. Germline CDR1 and CDR2: SGHRS and YFSETQ. This CDR3 has 14 residues.

This chain uses TRBV5-6 with TRBJ1-1; tentative D call: TRBD1 (5 bases). The CDR3 length is 15 residues. Germline CDR1 and CDR2: SGHDT and YYEEEE. Trimming shortened V by 1 base and J by 1 base, and 11 bases separated the two germline ends. The CDR3 DNA reads TGTGCCAGCAGCTTGCCGGGACGGCAGAACACTGAAGCTTTCTTT. Protein sequence: CASSLPGRQNTEAFF.

J is TRBJ1-1 and V is TRBV5-4; 8 bases map to TRBD1. The germline gives CDR1 SGHNT, CDR2 YYREEE (reference sequence). V lost 3 bases to trimming and J lost 4 bases; unmatched junction nucleotides: 5. The CDR3 has 14 amino acids. The chain's CDR3 is CASSSGGGGTEAFF. CDR3 DNA: TGTGCCAGCAGCTCAGGGGGCGGGGGCACTGAAGCTTTCTTT.

The chain links TRBV5-6 to TRBJ1-6; D gene unclear. The V and J ends lost 4 bases and 5 bases respectively, with 10 bases between them. The germline gives CDR1 SGHDT, CDR2 YYEEEE. CDR3 length: 14 residues. CDR3 DNA: TGTGCCAGCAGCCCTGGACCGAATAATTCACCCCTCCACTTT. Protein sequence: CASSPGPNNSPLHF.

The rearrangement links TRBV28 to TRBJ1-5; 12 nucleotides agree with TRBD1. Germline CDR1 reads MDHEN; CDR2 reads SYDVKM. J lost 6 bases, V lost 6 bases, and 12 bases had no gene match. CDR3 length: 17 residues. The CDR3 spells CASSLGTGGAISQPQHF. The CDR3 DNA reads TGTGCCAGCAGCCTGGGGACAGGGGGCGCGATAAGTCAGCCCCAGCATTTT.

This clone was observed a single time. The CDR3 coding sequence is TGCGCCAGCAGCCAATTAGTGCACACCGGGGAGCTGTTTTTT. Its protein product is CASSQLVHTGELFF. The chain employs TRBV4-1 and TRBJ2-2; D unresolved. With 2 bases removed from V and 3 bases from J, the gap between germline ends came to 7 bases. This CDR3 region has 14 residues. The germline gives CDR1 MGHRA, CDR2 YSYEKL.

The rearrangement uses TRBV18 and TRBJ1-6; D uncertain. Per the germline V gene, CDR1 is KGHSH and CDR2 is LQKENI. With 3 bases removed from V and 0 bases from J, the gap between germline ends came to 9 bases. This CDR3 is 16 amino acids long. The CDR3 loop reads CASSPITSSYNSPLHF. CDR3 nucleotides: TGTGCCAGCTCACCGATTACCAGCTCCTATAATTCACCCCTCCACTTT.

The CDR3 here is CASSVQEGQGYTF. The CDR3 DNA reads TGTGCCAGCAGCGTACAGGAGGGACAGGGCTACACCTTC. The V gene is TRBV9, the J gene TRBJ1-2; 7 bases map to TRBD1. J lost 8 bases, V lost 1 base, and 5 bases had no gene match. Germline-derived CDR1 and CDR2 are SGDLS and YYNGEE. The CDR3 contains 13 residues.

This clone is a singleton in its sample. This rearrangement joins TRBV28 to TRBJ2-2; TRBD1 or TRBD2 may be the D gene (5 bases each). V lost 6 bases, J lost 6 bases, and 8 bases lay in between. CDR1 is MDHEN, CDR2 SYDVKM, per germline. The CDR3 runs to 12 residues. Here the CDR3 DNA reads TGTGCCAGCAGGAGGGGTGCCGGGGAGCTGTTTTTT. Its translation is CASRRGAGELFF.

The chain links TRBV23-1 to TRBJ2-1, with D perhaps matching TRBD2 (5 bases). TRBV23-1 is an ORF, and what it does is uncertain. There are 13 residues in the CDR3. V lost 1 base, J lost 4 bases, and 5 bases lay in between. This CDR3 reads CASSQLAYNEQFF. CDR3 in DNA: TGCGCCAGCAGTCAATTAGCGTACAATGAGCAGTTCTTC.

V is TRBV11-3 and J is TRBJ2-1, with D uncertain. Trimming took off 0 bases at V and 2 bases at J, with 14 bases between the two ends. Per germline, CDR1 SGHNT and CDR2 YENEEA. The CDR3 runs to 17 residues. In DNA, the CDR3 is TGTGCCAGCAGCTTAGATCTGGGTAGTGGGACCTACAATGAGCAGTTCTTC. Its protein product is CASSLDLGSGTYNEQFF.

The rearrangement links TRBV19 to TRBJ1-1; tentatively, D is TRBD1 (5 bases). V was clipped by 7 bases and J by 1 base, with 13 bases between them. CDR3 length: 14 residues. In germline, CDR1 is LNHDA, CDR2 SQIVND (reference sequence). The CDR3 DNA follows: TGTGCCAGTACCATGGGGCTTCCGAACACTGAAGCTTTCTTT. The encoded protein is CASTMGLPNTEAFF.

This chain joins TRBV5-1 and TRBJ1-2; TRBD1 might be the D (6 bases). The V gene lost 4 bases and the J gene lost 4 bases, with 11 bases spanning the gap. Germline V gives CDR1 SGHRS, CDR2 YFSETQ. CDR3 length equals 13 residues. CDR3 DNA: TGCGCCAGCAGCCCGGACAGTGTCTATGGCTACACCTTC. Its protein is CASSPDSVYGYTF.

The chain combines TRBV6-5 with TRBJ2-7, with D hard to call. Germline V lookup: CDR1 MNHEY, CDR2 SVGAGI. Deletions cut 2 bases from V and 7 bases from J, with 12 bases between. The CDR3 contains 13 residues. The CDR3 sequence is CASSYDPRSEQYF. The CDR3 DNA follows: TGTGCCAGCAGTTACGACCCAAGGTCTGAGCAGTACTTC.

J is TRBJ1-6 and V is TRBV6-5, with TRBD1 matching over 8 bases. This CDR3 spans 14 amino acids. V shed 5 bases and J 9 bases; nucleotides not matched to a gene: 6. From germline, CDR1 is MNHEY and CDR2 SVGAGI. The CDR3 reads CASSHLQGGSPLHF. The CDR3 bases are TGTGCCAGCAGTCACCTACAGGGGGGTTCACCCCTCCACTTT.

This chain links TRBV5-1 with TRBJ1-1; D unclear. The CDR3 totals 14 residues. The V end was cut by 0 bases, the J end by 1 base, with 7 bases between. CDR1 and CDR2 from the germline V gene are SGHRS and YFSETQ. The CDR3 loop is CASSLAGGNTEAFF. CDR3 coding DNA: TGCGCCAGCAGCTTGGCCGGAGGGAACACTGAAGCTTTCTTT.

V and J are TRBV6-1 and TRBJ1-1, with D unclear. This CDR3 has 14 residues. Trimming removed 3 bases at V and 5 bases at J, with 13 bases between. Germline V gene sequence: CDR1 MNHNS, CDR2 SASEGT. For the CDR3, the DNA is TGTGCCAGCAGTGAGGACCCCTCCGGGACTGAAGCTTTCTTT. Translating it yields CASSEDPSGTEAFF.

This clone came up once. V usage is TRBV7-2 and J usage is TRBJ2-2, with TRBD1 identical over 9 bases. Germline V gene lookup returns CDR1 SGHTA and CDR2 FQGNSA. The CDR3 has 16 residues. The trim removed 5 bases at V and 5 bases at J, leaving 9 bases unmatched. CDR3 DNA sequence: TGTGCCAGCAGCCTAGGTTACAGGGGGCTAACCGGGGAGCTGTTTTTT. It translates to CASSLGYRGLTGELFF.

This clone was observed a handful of times. This chain joins TRBV7-9 and TRBJ1-6; D is perhaps TRBD1 (6 bases). Trimming stripped 3 bases from V and 7 bases from J, with 10 bases between. This CDR3 spans 14 amino acids. CDR1 and CDR2 (germline): SEHNR, FQNEAQ (reference sequence). The CDR3: CASSLQGMNSPLHF. CDR3 DNA: TGTGCCAGCAGCTTGCAGGGGATGAATTCACCCCTCCACTTT.

The rearrangement joins TRBV7-8 to TRBJ2-1, with 7 bases fitting TRBD2. Germline CDR1 SGHVS, CDR2 FQNEAQ. Trimming took 1 base from V and 7 from J; bases not matched to a gene: 13. The CDR3 length is 17 residues. CDR3 DNA sequence: TGTGCCAGCAGCTTAGGGCCCTGGACTAGTAACCCAAATGAGCAGTTCTTC. This sequence encodes CASSLGPWTSNPNEQFF.

J is TRBJ2-2 and V is TRBV18; a possible D gene is TRBD2 (5 bases). Germline V gene data show CDR1 as KGHSH and CDR2 as LQKENI. The CDR3 consists of 15 residues. With 6 bases removed from V and 3 bases from J, the gap between germline ends came to 14 bases. Written as DNA, the CDR3 is TGTGCCAGCTCTCGCGGAAGGGAGTACACCGGGGAGCTGTTTTTT. Translation gives CASSRGREYTGELFF.

The count of this clone is one. V is TRBV9 and J is TRBJ2-7; D unresolved. There are 12 residues in the CDR3. Per germline, CDR1 SGDLS and CDR2 YYNGEE. V lost 0 bases to trimming and J lost 3 bases, with 4 bases between them. CDR3 nucleotides: TGTGCCAGCAGCGTAGCGGGCTACGAGCAGTACTTC. This codes for CASSVAGYEQYF. Complete variable domain (other parts from reference TRBV9 and TRBJ2-7): DSGVTQTPKHLITATGQRVTLRCSPRSGDLSVYWYQQSLDQGLQFLIQYYNGEERAKGNILERFSAQQFPDLHSELNLSSLELGDSALYFCASSVAGYEQYFGPGTRLTVT.